The clone carrying this TCR beta chain was seen ten or more times. Its target is not known. The sample comes from a study of T-cell memory formation after mild COVID-19. One entry per CDR3 protein results from TCRdb running MiXCR on the 5' RACE reads. The repertoire holds more than 250,000 distinct CDR3 sequences, around 16% seen once, with less than 30% in the top ten. Trimming pared 1 base from V and 7 bases from J, leaving 6 bases between. The CDR3 spans 12 residues. Per the germline V gene, CDR1 is SGHRS and CDR2 is YFSETQ. Study-level points and caveats: Pre-infection memory contained some responding clones, which suggested that cross-reactive memory had joined.

The clonotype originates from a man younger than 35 who had mild COVID-19 (a few samples of this study predate the infection). Cell type and time point are not known. What was sequenced was PBMCs or a T cell subset sorted from them (not recorded which). V usage is TRBV5-1 and J usage is TRBJ2-1, with unresolved D. The CDR3 DNA reads TGCGCCAGCAGCTTGACCGAGAATGAGCAGTTCTTC. As protein: CASSLTENEQFF.